Listed below are T cell receptor beta chains from one sample, sequenced in a study of blood T cell repertoires in COVID-19. Generated by immunoSEQ multiplex PCR, the TCRdb table keeps only in-frame clones and is missing some. The sample holds some 190,000 clones, about 91% seen once. Sequencing was carried out using peripheral blood. The origin of the receptors is a man aged 18 to 35 with active or convalescent COVID-19. Both conserved end residues are part of each CDR3. D genes are given only for firm matches. A clone size is listed for some rows: how often the clone was seen (once, few, many), or a class if it is expanded.

>NA|TRBJ2-3|TRBD1|TRBV30
CAWSAGQGRADTQYF
TGTGCCTGGAGCGCCGGACAGGGGAGGGCAGATACGCAGTATTTT
>once|TRBJ1-6|NA|TRBV21-1
CASSKGIRTGLPFYNSPLHF
TGTGCCAGCAGCAAAGGAATCCGGACAGGCCTCCCTTTTTACAATTCACCCCTCCACTTT
>NA|TRBJ2-1|TRBD1|TRBV4-1
CASSLGDRYNEQFF
TGCGCCAGCAGCCTCGGGGACAGATACAATGAGCAGTTCTTC
>NA|TRBJ2-1|TRBD2|TRBV3-1/TRBV3-2
CASSPQAGVGNEQFF
TGTGCCAGCAGCCCCCAAGCGGGAGTAGGCAATGAGCAGTTCTTC
>NA|TRBJ2-7|TRBD1|TRBV5-1
CASSWGQGPGEQYF
TGCGCCAGCAGCTGGGGACAGGGCCCCGGGGAGCAGTACTTC
>NA|TRBJ2-3|NA|TRBV7-9
CASSSSGRINTQYF
TGTGCCAGCAGCTCCTCCGGGAGAATCAATACGCAGTATTTT
>NA|TRBJ1-5|TRBD1|TRBV19
CASSIRTGNQPQHF
TGTGCCAGTAGTATACGGACAGGGAATCAGCCCCAGCATTTT
>NA|TRBJ2-3|TRBD2|TRBV11-2
CASSPTRLAGAGTDTQYF
TGTGCCAGCAGCCCGACCCGACTAGCGGGCGCGGGCACAGATACGCAGTATTTT
>NA|TRBJ2-1|TRBD2|TRBV4-2
CASSQESSGGTLGYNEQFF
TGTGCCAGCAGCCAAGAATCTAGCGGGGGGACCCTGGGGTACAATGAGCAGTTCTTC
>once|TRBJ2-7|NA|TRBV27
CASSLTGSIAYEQYF
TGTGCCAGCAGTTTAACAGGGTCGATAGCCTACGAGCAGTACTTC
>NA|TRBJ2-1|TRBD2|TRBV27
CASSLGGRLAGWYNEQFF
TGTGCCAGCAGTTTAGGCGGACGACTAGCGGGATGGTACAATGAGCAGTTCTTC
>NA|TRBJ2-7|NA|TRBV19
CASSTRQNQLPYEQYF
TGTGCCAGTAGTACCCGACAGAACCAACTTCCCTACGAGCAGTACTTC
>NA|TRBJ2-1|TRBD1|TRBV7-9
CASSLEGQGTGEQFF
TGTGCCAGCAGCTTAGAGGGACAGGGGACAGGTGAGCAGTTCTTC
>NA|TRBJ1-6|TRBD1|TRBV30
CAWGPPGQGFSPLHF
TGTGCCTGGGGACCCCCGGGACAGGGCTTTTCACCCCTCCACTTT
>NA|TRBJ2-7|NA|TRBV6-5
CATSPGLYEQYF
TGTGCCACTTCTCCGGGACTCTACGAGCAGTACTTC
>NA|TRBJ2-7|TRBD2|TRBV19
CASSMASGSYEQYF
TGTGCCAGTAGTATGGCTAGCGGGAGCTACGAGCAGTACTTC
>NA|TRBJ2-3|NA|TRBV7-2
CASSLNGGGLDTQYF
TGTGCCAGCAGCTTGAATGGTGGGGGGTTGGATACGCAGTATTTT
>many|TRBJ1-5|NA|TRBV18
CASPRLSGENQPQHF
TGTGCCAGTCCACGCTTGTCGGGGGAGAATCAGCCCCAGCATTTT
>NA|TRBJ1-6|TRBD1|TRBV2
CAIQTGIMGNSPLHF
TGTGCCATCCAGACAGGGATCATGGGGAATTCACCCCTCCACTTT
>NA|TRBJ1-1|NA|TRBV6-4
CASSEPQNQCPEAFF
TGTGCCAGCAGTGAACCCCAAAACCAGTGCCCTGAAGCTTTCTTT
>NA|TRBJ1-2|TRBD1|TRBV10-3
CAIRDTGVNYGYTF
TGTGCCATCAGGGATACAGGGGTTAACTATGGCTACACCTTC
>NA|TRBJ2-7|NA|TRBV5-1
CASSSGTGSSYEQYF
TGCGCCAGCAGCAGCGGGACAGGAAGCTCCTACGAGCAGTACTTC
>NA|TRBJ2-7|NA|TRBV28
CASWGQGAYEQYF
TGTGCCAGTTGGGGGCAGGGAGCCTACGAGCAGTACTTC
>NA|TRBJ1-2|NA|TRBV6-5
CASSLGLTYGYTF
TGTGCCAGCAGTTTGGGGCTAACCTATGGCTACACCTTC
>once|TRBJ1-2|TRBD1|TRBV7-2
CASSSGQGVPYGYTF
TGTGCCAGCAGCTCCGGACAGGGGGTACCCTATGGCTACACCTTC
>NA|TRBJ1-6|NA|TRBV28
CASSSPPGTGRRNSPLHF
TGTGCCAGCAGTTCCCCTCCCGGTACAGGTCGCCGCAATTCACCCCTCCACTTT
>NA|TRBJ1-1|NA|TRBV25-1
CASSLGAGSEAFF
TGTGCCAGCAGCCTTGGGGCGGGAAGTGAAGCTTTCTTT
>NA|TRBJ2-3|NA|TRBV27
CASTRRGTDTQYF
TGTGCCAGCACACGCAGGGGCACAGATACGCAGTATTTT
>NA|TRBJ2-1|TRBD2|TRBV6-6
CASSLAGVGNEQFF
TGTGCCAGCAGTTTAGCGGGAGTAGGAAATGAGCAGTTCTTC
>NA|TRBJ1-5|NA|TRBV19
CASSLLGDQPQHF
TGTGCCAGTAGTCTTTTGGGCGATCAGCCCCAGCATTTT
>NA|TRBJ2-3|TRBD2|TRBV28
CASSLSLTSGGLTQVDTQYF
TGTGCCAGCAGTTTATCGCTGACTAGCGGGGGCCTCACGCAGGTAGATACGCAGTATTTT
>NA|TRBJ1-2|NA|TRBV30
CAWSVGQGNYGYTF
TGTGCCTGGAGTGTCGGCCAGGGGAACTATGGCTACACCTTC
>NA|TRBJ1-5|NA|TRBV18
CASSTSGGVINQPQHF
TGTGCCAGCTCAACATCGGGGGGGGTTATCAATCAGCCCCAGCATTTT
>NA|TRBJ2-7|TRBD1|TRBV7-2
CASSPRQGLRSYEQYF
TGTGCCAGCAGCCCAAGACAGGGCTTGAGGTCCTACGAGCAGTACTTC
>NA|TRBJ1-2|TRBD1|TRBV27
CASSATGVKNYGYTF
TGTGCCAGCAGTGCGACAGGGGTGAAGAACTATGGCTACACCTTC
>NA|TRBJ2-1|TRBD2|TRBV6-4
CASSDGGEARNEQFF
TGTGCCAGCAGTGACGGGGGGGAGGCGAGGAATGAGCAGTTCTTC
>NA|TRBJ2-7|TRBD2|TRBV5-6
CASSQPLAGEWEQYF
TGTGCCAGCAGCCAGCCTCTAGCGGGAGAGTGGGAGCAGTACTTC